This T cell receptor (beta chain) stems from a study of blood T cell repertoires in COVID-19. At the level of the study: Sources were T cells, B-cell-depleted T cells, or PBMCs; the material itself was cDNA or gDNA.

This CDR3 region has 13 residues. CDR1 and CDR2 from the germline V gene are SGHTA and FQGNSA. V was cut by 3 bases and J by 0 bases, with 5 bases left in between. This clone was picked up a small number of times. Additional DNA sequences in this sample encode the identical CDR3. The authors' processing: Reference gene primer amplification gave nucleated cell count estimates. Data came from immunoSEQ multiplex PCR; TCRdb stores just in-frame clones and leaves some out. D and trimming were read from the DNA, whereas the V and J calls and clone size are those reported in that table. The sample comprises some 200,000 clones, roughly four fifths of which are singletons, and about an eighth rests with the top ten.

This chain connects TRBV7-2 to TRBJ1-1; D is uncertain. This receptor was identified in a woman aged 40 to 50 with acute or convalescent COVID-19. Sequenced sample: peripheral blood. The CDR3 here is CASSFSVNTEAFF. The CDR3 DNA reads as TGTGCCAGCAGCTTTTCGGTGAACACTGAAGCTTTCTTT.